This T cell receptor beta chain was recorded in a study of vaccination effects on CD4 cells after COVID-19. Findings of the study overall: Mainly new vaccine-induced clones made up the post-vaccine spike-reactive clones in convalescents.

The CDR3 totals 14 residues. V lost 6 bases, J lost 10 bases, and 12 bases stayed unmatched. CDR1 LNHDA and CDR2 SQIVND come from the germline V gene (reference sequence). Method: immunoSEQ multiplex PCR; TCRdb's copy keeps in-frame clones and lacks some. The sample lists tens of thousands of clones; 76% were seen once. ViraFEST used viral peptide pools to expand antigen-specific CD4+ T cells before sequencing. It was after roughly ten days of culture that CD4+ T cells were isolated. Convalescent patients had PCR-confirmed SARS-CoV-2 infection between March and December 2020. A pool of HIV-1 Nef peptides formed the negative control culture. The authors replaced half the medium with IL-2 medium on days 3 and 7. The count of this clone is one. Its antigen remains unidentified.

The TCR was taken from a human donor who had a prior SARS-CoV-2 infection. Specimen: CD4+ T cells from PBMCs cultured with HIV peptides, collected before COVID-19 vaccination. Subset of the sample: HIV-1 Nef peptide pool negative control/reference culture. The chain links TRBV19 to TRBJ2-5; 9 bases fit TRBD1. Here the CDR3 reads CASRTGQGIGNQYF. Written as DNA, the CDR3 is TGTGCCAGTAGGACCGGACAGGGGATAGGTAACCAGTACTTC. The whole variable domain, remainder taken from reference TRBV19 and TRBJ2-5, is DGGITQSPKYLFRKEGQNVTLSCEQNLNHDAMYWYRQDPGQGLRLIYYSQIVNDFQKGDIAEGYSVSREKKESFPLTVTSAQKNPTAFYLCASRTGQGIGNQYFGPGTRLLVL.